This is a list of T cell receptor beta chains from one sample in a study of response to subunit inactivated influenza vaccine. TCRdb reprocessed the RT-PCR reads via MiXCR and lists one record per CDR3 protein. The sample yields about 780,000 distinct CDR3 sequences, approximately 18% seen once. Source: PBMCs from blood, taken around 5 days after vaccination. Every receptor here comes from a man in his forties or fifties who received an inactivated influenza vaccine. Each CDR3 is given with its conserved first and last residue. The order of the fields is CDR3 length, D gene, V gene, J gene, clone size, CDR3 DNA, CDR3 protein. D genes are given only for firm matches. Clone size is shown for a subset of rows, as once, few, many or a class of expanded clone.

17,NA,TRBV7-9,TRBJ2-2,NA,TGTGCCAGCAGCTTAGCGAGGTTGGGGAGAGACACCGGGGAGCTGTTTTTT,CASSLARLGRDTGELFF
13,NA,TRBV20-1,TRBJ2-3,NA,TGCAGTGCTAGTATAGGAGGCACAGATACGCAGTATTTT,CSASIGGTDTQYF
13,TRBD1,TRBV12-3/TRBV12-4,TRBJ1-1,many,TGTGCCAGCAGCCTTGGGACAGGATTGGAAGCTTTCTTT,CASSLGTGLEAFF
15,NA,TRBV6-2/TRBV6-3,TRBJ2-3,few,TGTGCCAGCAGGCAACGTGTCGTTAGCACAGATACGCAGTATTTT,CASRQRVVSTDTQYF
13,NA,TRBV12-3/TRBV12-4,TRBJ2-4,many,TGTGCCAGCAGAACAGGGTCCGCAAACATTCAGTACTTC,CASRTGSANIQYF
18,NA,TRBV15,TRBJ1-6,NA,TGTGCCACCAGCAGAGGATGGAACCGGGACGGGTGGAATTCACCCCTCCACTTT,CATSRGWNRDGWNSPLHF
15,NA,TRBV4-3,TRBJ1-5,NA,TGCGCCAGCAGCCAAGATGTGTCCGGGCCCCAGCCCCAGCATTTT,CASSQDVSGPQPQHF
18,TRBD2,TRBV11-1,TRBJ2-7,NA,TGTGCCAGCAGTCCGGGACTAGCGGGCCCATTCGTCTCCTACGAGCAGTACTTC,CASSPGLAGPFVSYEQYF
14,NA,TRBV20-1,TRBJ2-5,few,TGCAGTGCTAGAGATCCCCGGGAAAGGAAGACCCAGTACTTC,CSARDPRERKTQYF
13,NA,TRBV4-3,TRBJ2-7,few,TGCGCCAGCAGCCAAGATATAACCTACGAGCAGTACTTC,CASSQDITYEQYF
15,NA,TRBV5-1,TRBJ1-6,few,TGCGCCAGCAGCTTAGACGGACAAATTAATTCACCCCTCCACTTT,CASSLDGQINSPLHF
20,TRBD2,TRBV6-2/TRBV6-3,TRBJ2-1,NA,TGTGCCAGCAGTTACGTTGTCGGGACTAGCGACAAAAGCTCCTACAATGAGCAGTTCTTC,CASSYVVGTSDKSSYNEQFF
15,NA,TRBV3-1,TRBJ2-1,few,TGTGCCAGCAGCCAAGATCTCAGTAAGTCGAGAGAGCAGTTCTTC,CASSQDLSKSREQFF
13,TRBD1,TRBV7-8,TRBJ2-7,NA,TGTGCCAGCAGCGAGGGGACAGCCCACGAGCAGTACTTC,CASSEGTAHEQYF
14,NA,TRBV5-1,TRBJ2-3,NA,TGCGCCAGCAGCTTGATAGGGGGTGCAGATACGCAGTATTTT,CASSLIGGADTQYF
13,NA,TRBV3-1,TRBJ2-1,NA,TGTGCCGCCACGAGGGCAGGCTACAATGAGCAGTTCTTC,CAATRAGYNEQFF
16,NA,TRBV12-3/TRBV12-4,TRBJ2-7,few,TGTGCCAGCAGTTTAGCCGTGGGGGGACCTTTCTACGAGCAGTACTTC,CASSLAVGGPFYEQYF
14,NA,TRBV5-6,TRBJ2-3,NA,TGTGCCAGCAGCTTACCGGAAAGCACAGATACGCAGTATTTT,CASSLPESTDTQYF
14,NA,TRBV7-2,TRBJ2-2,NA,TGTGCCAGCAGGCCTTTGTCGGCGACCGGGGAGCTGTTTTTT,CASRPLSATGELFF
16,TRBD1,TRBV6-1,TRBJ1-2,NA,TGTGCCAGCAGCCGGAGGATGGGACAGCCACCCTATGGCTACACCTTC,CASSRRMGQPPYGYTF